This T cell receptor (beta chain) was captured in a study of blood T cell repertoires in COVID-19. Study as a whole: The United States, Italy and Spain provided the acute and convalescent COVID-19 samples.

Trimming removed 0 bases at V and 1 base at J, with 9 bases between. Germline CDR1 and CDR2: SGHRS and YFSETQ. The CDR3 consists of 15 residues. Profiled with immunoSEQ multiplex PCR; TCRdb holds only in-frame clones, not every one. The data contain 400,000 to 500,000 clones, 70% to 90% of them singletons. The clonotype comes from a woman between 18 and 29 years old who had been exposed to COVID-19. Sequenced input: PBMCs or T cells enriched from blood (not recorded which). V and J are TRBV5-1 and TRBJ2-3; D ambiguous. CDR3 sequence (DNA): TGCGCCAGCAGCTTGGCCGGTGATCGCACAGATACGCAGTATTTT. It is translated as CASSLAGDRTDTQYF.